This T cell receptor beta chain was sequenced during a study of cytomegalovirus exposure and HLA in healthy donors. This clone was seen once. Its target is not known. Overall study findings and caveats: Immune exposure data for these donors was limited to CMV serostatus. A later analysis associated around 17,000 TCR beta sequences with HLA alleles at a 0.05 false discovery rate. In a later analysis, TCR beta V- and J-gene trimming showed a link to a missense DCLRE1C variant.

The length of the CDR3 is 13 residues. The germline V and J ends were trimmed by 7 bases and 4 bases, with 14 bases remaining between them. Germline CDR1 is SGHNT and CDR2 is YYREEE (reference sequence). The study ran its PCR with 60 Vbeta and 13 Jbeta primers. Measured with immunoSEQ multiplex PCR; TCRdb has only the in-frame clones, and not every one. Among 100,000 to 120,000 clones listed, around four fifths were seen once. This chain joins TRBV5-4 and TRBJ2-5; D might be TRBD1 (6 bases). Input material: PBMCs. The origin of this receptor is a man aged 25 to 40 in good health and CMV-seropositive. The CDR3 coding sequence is TGTGCCAGCGCCACAGGGCAGGCAGAGACCCAGTACTTC. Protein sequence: CASATGQAETQYF.